These T cell receptor beta chains were read from a single sample in a study of T cells after yellow fever vaccination. TCRdb reprocessed the 5' RACE reads with MiXCR, giving one entry per CDR3 protein. The sample records around 500,000 distinct CDR3 sequences, around a fifth being singletons. The specimen comprised PBMCs, sampled about 20 days after the first yellow fever vaccination. These receptors all stem from a young man who received the YFV17D yellow fever vaccine. Both conserved end residues are part of each CDR3. D genes are given only for firm matches. The size of a clone is reported for some rows only, either as once, few or many, or as a class for expanded clones.

TRBV29-1	TRBD1	TRBJ2-7	.	CSVELGDRASYEQYF	TGCAGCGTTGAACTCGGAGACAGGGCTTCCTACGAGCAGTACTTC
TRBV7-2	.	TRBJ1-1	.	CASSNAGLNAYPLEAFF	TGTGCCAGCAGCAACGCCGGATTAAACGCCTATCCATTGGAAGCTTTCTTT
TRBV7-3	.	TRBJ2-1	.	CASSPILGSSYNEQFF	TGTGCCAGCAGCCCAATTTTGGGGAGCTCCTACAATGAGCAGTTCTTC
TRBV18	TRBD1	TRBJ2-1	.	CASLPGTDYNEQFF	TGTGCCAGCTTGCCCGGGACAGACTACAATGAGCAGTTCTTC
TRBV7-9	.	TRBJ1-2	.	CAGNTGYGYTF	TGTGCCGGGAACACAGGGTATGGCTACACCTTC
TRBV5-1	.	TRBJ1-1	.	CASSWDIMNTEAFF	TGCGCCAGCAGTTGGGACATCATGAACACTGAAGCTTTCTTT
TRBV11-2	TRBD2	TRBJ2-1	.	CASSAGSGGAYEQFF	TGTGCCAGTTCCGCGGGTAGCGGGGGGGCCTATGAGCAGTTCTTC
TRBV29-1	.	TRBJ2-2	few	CSVSGDTGELFF	TGCAGCGTCTCAGGGGACACCGGGGAGCTGTTTTTT
TRBV29-1	.	TRBJ2-1	.	CSVGLFTDPHNEQFF	TGCAGCGTTGGTCTATTTACAGATCCACACAATGAGCAGTTCTTC
TRBV5-1	.	TRBJ2-1	.	CASSPQPTGNSYNEQFF	TGCGCCAGCAGCCCCCAACCCACCGGGAACTCCTACAATGAGCAGTTCTTC
TRBV18	.	TRBJ1-3	few	CASSQTDSSISGNTIYF	TGTGCCAGCTCACAAACGGACAGTTCGATCTCTGGAAACACCATATATTTT
TRBV20-1	.	TRBJ1-5	.	CSARNSRGQGQPQHF	TGCAGTGCTAGAAATTCGAGAGGGCAAGGTCAGCCCCAGCATTTT
TRBV5-1	.	TRBJ2-2	few	CASSKTPTAGTGELFF	TGCGCCAGCAGCAAGACCCCGACAGCTGGAACCGGGGAGCTGTTTTTT
TRBV27	.	TRBJ2-1	many	CASSLKWAANEQFF	TGTGCCAGCAGTTTGAAGTGGGCGGCGAATGAGCAGTTCTTC
TRBV9	TRBD1	TRBJ2-3	.	CASSVGGQGTDTQYF	TGTGCCAGCAGCGTAGGGGGACAGGGTACGGATACGCAGTATTTT
TRBV12-3/TRBV12-4	.	TRBJ2-3	.	CASRDTGAQDTQYF	TGTGCCAGCAGAGATACGGGGGCACAAGATACGCAGTATTTT
TRBV10-3	TRBD1	TRBJ2-5	many	CAIKGTDLQETQYF	TGTGCCATCAAAGGGACAGACCTTCAAGAGACCCAGTACTTC
TRBV11-1	TRBD2	TRBJ2-1	.	CASSPLTSGGSSYNEQFF	TGTGCCAGCAGCCCTCTGACTAGCGGGGGAAGCTCCTACAATGAGCAGTTCTTC
TRBV6-2/TRBV6-3	.	TRBJ2-7	few	CASSYPSYEQYF	TGTGCCAGCAGTTACCCTTCGTACGAGCAGTACTTC
TRBV25-1	.	TRBJ1-6	few	CASSDPRGPYNSPLHF	TGTGCCAGCAGTGACCCCAGGGGTCCCTATAATTCACCCCTCCACTTT
TRBV7-9	.	TRBJ2-1	few	CASSKTNEQFF	TGTGCCAGCAGCAAGACCAATGAGCAGTTCTTC
TRBV5-1	.	TRBJ2-2	many	CASMLKAGELFF	TGCGCCAGCATGCTAAAAGCCGGGGAGCTGTTTTTT
TRBV28	.	TRBJ2-1	.	CASSPPGFYNEQFF	TGTGCCAGCAGCCCGCCGGGTTTTTACAATGAGCAGTTCTTC
TRBV12-3/TRBV12-4	.	TRBJ2-3	many	CASSLRFPDTQYF	TGTGCCAGCAGTCTTCGCTTCCCAGATACGCAGTATTTT
TRBV5-6	TRBD1	TRBJ1-6	few	CASSSNPGQGLGPLHF	TGTGCCAGCAGCTCGAACCCGGGACAGGGTTTAGGGCCCCTCCACTTT
TRBV5-1	.	TRBJ2-3	few	CASSPDGAQDTQYF	TGCGCCAGCAGCCCGGACGGTGCTCAGGATACGCAGTATTTT
TRBV4-3	TRBD1	TRBJ2-3	.	CASSQTDRGGDTQYF	TGCGCCAGCAGCCAAACGGACAGGGGAGGAGATACGCAGTATTTT
TRBV10-3	.	TRBJ2-1	.	CAISGVTGSSNEQFF	TGTGCCATCAGTGGAGTAACGGGATCTAGCAATGAGCAGTTCTTC
TRBV5-1	TRBD1	TRBJ2-4	many	CASSLDPGQGADIQYF	TGCGCCAGCAGCTTGGATCCGGGACAGGGGGCGGACATTCAGTACTTC
TRBV6-2/TRBV6-3	TRBD1	TRBJ2-2	.	CASRTGQGTGELFF	TGTGCCAGCAGAACCGGACAGGGGACCGGGGAGCTGTTTTTT
TRBV12-3/TRBV12-4	.	TRBJ2-3	many	CASSGWDLQPDTQYF	TGTGCCAGCTCCGGCTGGGACCTACAACCAGATACGCAGTATTTT
TRBV20-1	.	TRBJ2-4	few	CSARDGSIAKNIQYF	TGCAGTGCTAGAGACGGCAGTATAGCCAAAAACATTCAGTACTTC
TRBV6-5	.	TRBJ2-2	.	CASSYFGLLRGTGELFF	TGTGCCAGCAGTTATTTTGGGCTCCTAAGAGGCACCGGGGAGCTGTTTTTT
TRBV12-3/TRBV12-4	TRBD1	TRBJ1-2	few	CASSRQPADRGNYGYTF	TGTGCCAGCAGCCGGCAACCGGCGGACAGGGGCAACTATGGCTACACCTTC
TRBV20-1	.	TRBJ1-5	.	CSARPQVGARSQPQHF	TGCAGTGCTAGACCCCAAGTGGGGGCGCGAAGTCAGCCCCAGCATTTT
TRBV3-1	TRBD2	TRBJ2-3	.	CASSQVTSGGADTQYF	TGTGCCAGCAGCCAAGTGACTAGCGGGGGGGCAGATACGCAGTATTTT
TRBV6-5	.	TRBJ1-6	few	CASITGATNSPLHF	TGTGCCAGCATCACGGGGGCGACGAATTCACCCCTCCACTTT
TRBV5-1	.	TRBJ2-5	.	CASSVTGMGETQYF	TGCGCCAGCAGCGTCACAGGGATGGGAGAGACCCAGTACTTC
TRBV7-8	.	TRBJ2-3	.	CASSFPAGAPDTQYF	TGTGCCAGCAGCTTCCCAGCAGGGGCTCCAGATACGCAGTATTTT
TRBV5-1	.	TRBJ1-3	.	CASSLAPGAEGNTIYF	TGCGCCAGCAGCTTGGCTCCGGGCGCGGAAGGAAACACCATATATTTT
TRBV27	.	TRBJ1-5	few	CASSLTGAKPQHF	TGTGCCAGCAGTTTAACCGGGGCCAAGCCCCAGCATTTT
TRBV6-5	.	TRBJ2-1	.	CASSYPRAGPLNEQFF	TGTGCCAGCAGTTACCCACGGGCGGGGCCTCTCAATGAGCAGTTCTTC
TRBV15	TRBD1	TRBJ2-5	.	CATSRDRGRETQYF	TGTGCCACCAGCAGAGACAGGGGGAGAGAGACCCAGTACTTC
TRBV20-1	.	TRBJ2-3	few	CSASKTDTQYF	TGCAGTGCTAGTAAGACAGATACGCAGTATTTT
TRBV18	TRBD1	TRBJ1-1	.	CASSQGTDNTEAFF	TGTGCCAGCTCACAGGGGACAGATAACACTGAAGCTTTCTTT
TRBV9	.	TRBJ2-3	.	CASSVAGRISTDTQYF	TGTGCCAGCAGCGTAGCCGGCAGGATAAGCACAGATACGCAGTATTTT
TRBV7-2	TRBD2	TRBJ2-5	few	CASSLWAGGETQYF	TGTGCCAGCAGCTTATGGGCGGGAGGGGAGACCCAGTACTTC
TRBV28	.	TRBJ1-3	once	CASTLGTYSGNTIYF	TGTGCCAGCACCTTGGGGACGTACTCTGGAAACACCATATATTTT
TRBV6-5	.	TRBJ1-5	.	CASSPLGEPQHF	TGTGCCAGCAGTCCCCTGGGGGAGCCCCAGCATTTT
TRBV7-2	.	TRBJ2-5	.	CASSLGTLSAAETQYF	TGTGCCAGCAGCTTAGGGACCCTGTCGGCAGCGGAGACCCAGTACTTC
TRBV5-1	TRBD1	TRBJ2-7	few	CASSDRGPNEQYF	TGCGCCAGCAGCGACAGGGGGCCCAACGAGCAGTACTTC